The rows below give T cell receptor beta chains drawn from one sample of a study of response to subunit inactivated influenza vaccine. TCRdb itself ran the RT-PCR reads through MiXCR, one entry per CDR3 protein. In the table there are about 160,000 distinct CDR3 sequences, roughly a tenth of which are singletons. Sequencing used non-naive T cells sorted from PBMCs, obtained more than 35 days after vaccination. The origin of the receptors is a man aged 45-65 years who received an inactivated influenza vaccine. CDR3s include the opening cysteine and the closing phenylalanine or tryptophan. D genes are given only for firm matches. Only some rows state a clone size, as once, few, many or a class for expanded clones.

J: TRBJ1-2
D: NA
size: few
length: 12
V: TRBV10-3
DNA: TGTGCCATCAGTGAGTCGGACTATGGCTACACCTTC
CDR3: CAISESDYGYTF

J: TRBJ2-1
D: NA
size: NA
length: 14
V: TRBV20-1
DNA: TGCAGTGCTACTTTACTGGCGCCCTACAATGAGCAGTTCTTC
CDR3: CSATLLAPYNEQFF

J: TRBJ1-6
D: NA
size: few
length: 15
V: TRBV6-1
DNA: TGTGCCAGCGGACACGGCGGCACCTATAATTCACCCCTCCACTTT
CDR3: CASGHGGTYNSPLHF

J: TRBJ2-3
D: NA
size: many
length: 13
V: TRBV12-3/TRBV12-4
DNA: TGTGCCAGCAGAAGGTCGGTCGGGGATACGCAGTATTTT
CDR3: CASRRSVGDTQYF

J: TRBJ1-2
D: NA
size: few
length: 12
V: TRBV9
DNA: TGTGCCAGCAGCGCTTCCGGGTCCGGCTACACCTTC
CDR3: CASSASGSGYTF

J: TRBJ2-1
D: TRBD2
size: NA
length: 15
V: TRBV11-2
DNA: TGTGCCAGCAGCGTAGCGGGAGGGGTTTCGGATGAGCAGTTCTTC
CDR3: CASSVAGGVSDEQFF

J: TRBJ2-1
D: TRBD2
size: few
length: 16
V: TRBV15
DNA: TGTGCCACCAGCAGACCCGGGACTAGCGGGGGGGCGGTCGCGTTCTTC
CDR3: CATSRPGTSGGAVAFF

J: TRBJ2-3
D: NA
size: NA
length: 13
V: TRBV7-9
DNA: TGTGCCAGCAGCTTGGACTCAGGAGATACGCAGTATTTT
CDR3: CASSLDSGDTQYF

J: TRBJ2-1
D: NA
size: once
length: 17
V: TRBV2
DNA: TGTGTCAGCAGTGACCTCGGGACTCAAAGATTATACAATGAGCAGTTCTTC
CDR3: CVSSDLGTQRLYNEQFF

J: TRBJ2-7
D: TRBD1
size: NA
length: 15
V: TRBV2
DNA: TGTGCCAGCACTAACTTCCGGGACAGTATTGGCGAGCAGTACTTC
CDR3: CASTNFRDSIGEQYF